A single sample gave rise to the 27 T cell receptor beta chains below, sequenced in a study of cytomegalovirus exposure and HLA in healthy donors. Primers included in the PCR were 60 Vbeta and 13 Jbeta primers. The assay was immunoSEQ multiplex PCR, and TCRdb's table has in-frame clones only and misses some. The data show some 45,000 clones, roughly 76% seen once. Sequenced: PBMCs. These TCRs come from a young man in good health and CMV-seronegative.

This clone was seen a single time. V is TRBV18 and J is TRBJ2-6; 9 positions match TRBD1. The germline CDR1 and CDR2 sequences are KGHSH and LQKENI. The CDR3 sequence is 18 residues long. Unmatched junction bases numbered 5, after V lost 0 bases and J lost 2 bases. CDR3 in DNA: TGTGCCAGCTCACCACCGGGACAGGGAGGGGCTGGGGCCAACGTCCTGACTTTC. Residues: CASSPPGQGGAGANVLTF.

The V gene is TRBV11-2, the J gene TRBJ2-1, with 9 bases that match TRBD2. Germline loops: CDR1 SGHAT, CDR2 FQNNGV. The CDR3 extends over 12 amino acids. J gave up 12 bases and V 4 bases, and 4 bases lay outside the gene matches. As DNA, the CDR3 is TGTGCCAGCAGCTCCCAGCGGGAGGTGCAGTTCTTC. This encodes CASSSQREVQFF. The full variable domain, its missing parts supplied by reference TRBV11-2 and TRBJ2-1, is EAGVAQSPRYKIIEKRQSVAFWCNPISGHATLYWYQQILGQGPKLLIQFQNNGVVDDSQLPKDRFSAERLKGVDSTLKIQPAKLEDSAVYLCASSSQREVQFFGPGTRLTVL.

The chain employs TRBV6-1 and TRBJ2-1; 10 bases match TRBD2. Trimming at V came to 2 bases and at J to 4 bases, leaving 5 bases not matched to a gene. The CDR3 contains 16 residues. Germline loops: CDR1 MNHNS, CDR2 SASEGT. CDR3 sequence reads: CASSEPGLADYNEQFF. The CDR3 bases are TGTGCCAGCAGTGAACCCGGACTAGCGGATTACAATGAGCAGTTCTTC.

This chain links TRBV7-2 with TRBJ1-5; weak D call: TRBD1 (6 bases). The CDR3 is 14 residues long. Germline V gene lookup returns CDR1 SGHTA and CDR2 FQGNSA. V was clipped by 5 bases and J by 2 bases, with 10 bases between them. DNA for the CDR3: TGTGCCAGCAGCCGCCGACAGGGCAATCAGCCCCAGCATTTT. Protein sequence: CASSRRQGNQPQHF.

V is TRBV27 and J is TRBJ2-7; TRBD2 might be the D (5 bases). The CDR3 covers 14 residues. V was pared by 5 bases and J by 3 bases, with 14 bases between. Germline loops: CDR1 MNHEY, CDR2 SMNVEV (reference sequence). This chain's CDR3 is CASSPTDLGYEQYF. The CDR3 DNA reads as TGTGCCAGCAGTCCGACGGACTTGGGCTACGAGCAGTACTTC.

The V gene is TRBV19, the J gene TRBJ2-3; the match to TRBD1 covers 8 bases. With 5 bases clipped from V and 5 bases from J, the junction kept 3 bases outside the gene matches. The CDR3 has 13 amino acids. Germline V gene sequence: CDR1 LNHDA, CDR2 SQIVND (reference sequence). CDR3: CASSPDRVDTQYF. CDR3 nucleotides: TGTGCCAGTAGTCCGGACAGGGTAGATACGCAGTATTTT.

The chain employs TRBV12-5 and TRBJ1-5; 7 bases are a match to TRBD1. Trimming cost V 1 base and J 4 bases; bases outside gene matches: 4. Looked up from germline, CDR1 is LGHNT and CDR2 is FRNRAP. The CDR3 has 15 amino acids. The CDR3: CASGLERGPNQPQHF. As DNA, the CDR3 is TGTGCTAGTGGTTTGGAGAGGGGGCCAAATCAGCCCCAGCATTTT.

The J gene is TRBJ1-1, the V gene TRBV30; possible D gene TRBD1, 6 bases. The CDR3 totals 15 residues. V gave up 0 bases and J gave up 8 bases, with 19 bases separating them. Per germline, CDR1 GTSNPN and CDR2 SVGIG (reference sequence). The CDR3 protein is CAWSVLGKGDLEAFF. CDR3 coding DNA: TGTGCCTGGAGTGTACTGGGGAAGGGGGATCTAGAAGCTTTCTTT.

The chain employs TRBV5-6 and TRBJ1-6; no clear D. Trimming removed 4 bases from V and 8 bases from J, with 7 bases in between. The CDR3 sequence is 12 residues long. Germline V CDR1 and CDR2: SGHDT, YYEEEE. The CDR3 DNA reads TGTGCCAGCAGCCTAGGCTATTCACCCCTCCACTTT. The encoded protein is CASSLGYSPLHF.

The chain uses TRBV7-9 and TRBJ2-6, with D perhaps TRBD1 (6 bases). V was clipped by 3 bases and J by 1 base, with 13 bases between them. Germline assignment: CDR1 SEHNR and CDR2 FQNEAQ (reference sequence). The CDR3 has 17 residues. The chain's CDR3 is CASSFGRGTSGANVLTF. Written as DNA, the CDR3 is TGTGCCAGCAGCTTCGGCAGGGGTACATCTGGGGCCAACGTCCTGACTTTC.

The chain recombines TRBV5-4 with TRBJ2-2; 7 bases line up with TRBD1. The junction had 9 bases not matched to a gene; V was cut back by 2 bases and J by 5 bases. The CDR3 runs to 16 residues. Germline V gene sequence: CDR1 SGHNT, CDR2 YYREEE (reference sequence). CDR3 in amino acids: CASSLGQDRLTGELFF. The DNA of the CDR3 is TGTGCCAGCAGCTTAGGTCAGGACAGGCTGACCGGGGAGCTGTTTTTT.

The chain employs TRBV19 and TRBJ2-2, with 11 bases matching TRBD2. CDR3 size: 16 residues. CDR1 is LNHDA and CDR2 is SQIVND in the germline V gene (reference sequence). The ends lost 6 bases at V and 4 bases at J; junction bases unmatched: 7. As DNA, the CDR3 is TGTGCCAGTAGCTATACTAGCGGGGGATCCACCGGGGAGCTGTTTTTT. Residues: CASSYTSGGSTGELFF.

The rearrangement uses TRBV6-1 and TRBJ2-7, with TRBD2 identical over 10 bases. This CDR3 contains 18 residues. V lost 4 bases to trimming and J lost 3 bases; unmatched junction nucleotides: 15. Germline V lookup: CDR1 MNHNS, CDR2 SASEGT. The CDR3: CASSGGLAETQDFYEQYF. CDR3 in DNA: TGTGCCAGCAGTGGAGGACTAGCGGAGACCCAAGATTTCTACGAGCAGTACTTC.

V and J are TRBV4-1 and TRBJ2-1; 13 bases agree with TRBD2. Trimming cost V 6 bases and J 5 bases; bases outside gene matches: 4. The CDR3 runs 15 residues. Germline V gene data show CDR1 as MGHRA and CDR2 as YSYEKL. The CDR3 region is CASSSTSGRHNEQFF. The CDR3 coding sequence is TGCGCCAGCAGTTCGACTAGCGGGAGGCACAATGAGCAGTTCTTC.

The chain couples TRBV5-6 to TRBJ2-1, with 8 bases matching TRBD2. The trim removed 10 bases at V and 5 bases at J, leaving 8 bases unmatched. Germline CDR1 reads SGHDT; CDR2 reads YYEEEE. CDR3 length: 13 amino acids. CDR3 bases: TGTGCCCCGCGGGGGGCCCCAAACAATGAGCAGTTCTTC. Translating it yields CAPRGAPNNEQFF.

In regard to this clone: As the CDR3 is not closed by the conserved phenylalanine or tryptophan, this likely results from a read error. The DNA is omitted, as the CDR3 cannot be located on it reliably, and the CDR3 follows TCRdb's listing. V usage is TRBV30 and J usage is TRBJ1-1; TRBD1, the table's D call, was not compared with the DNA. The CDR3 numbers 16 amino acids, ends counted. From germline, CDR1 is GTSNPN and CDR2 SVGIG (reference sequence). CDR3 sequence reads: CAWSQDREEEDTEALV.

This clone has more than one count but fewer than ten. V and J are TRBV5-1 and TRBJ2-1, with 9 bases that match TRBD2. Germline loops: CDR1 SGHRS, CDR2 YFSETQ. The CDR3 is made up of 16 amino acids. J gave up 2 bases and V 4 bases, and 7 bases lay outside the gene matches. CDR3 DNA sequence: TGCGCCAGCAGCCTGGGGGTAGCGGGGGCCTACAATGAGCAGTTCTTC. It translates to CASSLGVAGAYNEQFF.

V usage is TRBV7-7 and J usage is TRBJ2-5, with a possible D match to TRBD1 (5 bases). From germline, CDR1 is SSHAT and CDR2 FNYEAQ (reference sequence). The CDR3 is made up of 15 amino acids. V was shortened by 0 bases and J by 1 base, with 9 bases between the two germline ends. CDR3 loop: CASSLASGIQETQYF. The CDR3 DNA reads TGTGCCAGCAGCTTAGCATCAGGGATCCAAGAGACCCAGTACTTC. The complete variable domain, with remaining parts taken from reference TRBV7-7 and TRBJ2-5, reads GAGVSQSPRYKVTKRGQDVTLRCDPISSHATLYWYQQALGQGPEFLTYFNYEAQPDKSGLPSDRFSAERPEGSISTLTIQRTEQRDSAMYRCASSLASGIQETQYFGPGTRLLVL.

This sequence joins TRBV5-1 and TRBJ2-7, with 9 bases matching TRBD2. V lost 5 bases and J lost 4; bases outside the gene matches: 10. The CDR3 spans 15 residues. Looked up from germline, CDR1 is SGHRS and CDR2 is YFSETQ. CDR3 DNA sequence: TGCGCCAGCAGATTAACAGCGGGAGGTCTGTACGAGCAGTACTTC. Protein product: CASRLTAGGLYEQYF.

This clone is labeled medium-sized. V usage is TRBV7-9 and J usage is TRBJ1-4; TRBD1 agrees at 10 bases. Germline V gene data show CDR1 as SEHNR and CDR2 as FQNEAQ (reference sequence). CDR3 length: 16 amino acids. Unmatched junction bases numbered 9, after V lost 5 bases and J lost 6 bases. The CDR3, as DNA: TGTGCCAGCAGCCCATACGTTGGGACAGGGGATGAAAAACTGTTTTTT. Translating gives CASSPYVGTGDEKLFF.

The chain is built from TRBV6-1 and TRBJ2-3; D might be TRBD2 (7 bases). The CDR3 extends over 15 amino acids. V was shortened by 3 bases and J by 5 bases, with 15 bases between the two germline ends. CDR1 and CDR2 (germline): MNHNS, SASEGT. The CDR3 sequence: CASSESGGGVDTQYF. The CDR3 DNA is TGTGCCAGCAGTGAGTCGGGGGGCGGTGTAGATACGCAGTATTTT.

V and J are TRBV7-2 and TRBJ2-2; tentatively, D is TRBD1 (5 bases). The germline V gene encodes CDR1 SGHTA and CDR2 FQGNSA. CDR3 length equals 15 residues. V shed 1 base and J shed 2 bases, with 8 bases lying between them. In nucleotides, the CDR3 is TGTGCCAGCAGCTTAGAAGGGGTTAACACCGGGGAGCTGTTTTTT. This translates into CASSLEGVNTGELFF.

The CDR3 sequence is CASSRVTGRYTGELFF. CDR3 in DNA: TGTGCCAGCAGCCGAGTGACGGGAAGGTACACCGGGGAGCTGTTTTTT. The chain combines TRBV7-9 with TRBJ2-2; tentatively, D is TRBD2 (5 bases). CDR3 size: 16 residues. Between the trimmed V and J ends, which lost 5 bases and 3 bases, there was a span of 16 bases. Germline V gene lookup returns CDR1 SEHNR and CDR2 FQNEAQ (reference sequence).

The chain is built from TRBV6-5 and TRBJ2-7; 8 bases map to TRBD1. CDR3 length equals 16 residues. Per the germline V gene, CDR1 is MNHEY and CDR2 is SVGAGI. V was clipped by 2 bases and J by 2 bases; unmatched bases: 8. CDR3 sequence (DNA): TGTGCCAGCAGTTACATATGGACAGGGTCGACCTACGAGCAGTACTTC. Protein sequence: CASSYIWTGSTYEQYF.

The CDR3 sequence: CASSESLEGYEQYF. In nucleotides, the CDR3 is TGTGCCAGCAGTGAATCGTTGGAGGGGTACGAGCAGTACTTC. The chain recombines TRBV6-1 with TRBJ2-7, with D perhaps matching TRBD2 (6 bases). The V end was cut by 2 bases, the J end by 4 bases, with 12 bases between. Germline V CDR1 and CDR2: MNHNS, SASEGT. The CDR3 loop spans 14 amino acids.

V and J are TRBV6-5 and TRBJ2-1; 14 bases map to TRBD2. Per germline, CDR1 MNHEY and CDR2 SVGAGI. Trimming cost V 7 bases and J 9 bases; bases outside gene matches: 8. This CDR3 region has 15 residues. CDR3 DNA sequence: TGTGCCAGCACCATAGGGACTAGCGGGAGTTCTGAGCAGTTCTTC. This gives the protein CASTIGTSGSSEQFF.

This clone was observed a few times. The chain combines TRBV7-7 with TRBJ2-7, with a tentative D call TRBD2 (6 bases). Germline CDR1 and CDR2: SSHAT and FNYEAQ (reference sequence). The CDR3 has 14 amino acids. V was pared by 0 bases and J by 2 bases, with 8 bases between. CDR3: CASSLAPGAYEQYF. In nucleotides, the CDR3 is TGTGCCAGCAGCTTAGCTCCGGGAGCCTACGAGCAGTACTTC.